These T cell receptor beta chains were read from a single sample in a study of blood T cell repertoires in COVID-19. The method was immunoSEQ multiplex PCR; TCRdb's version includes in-frame clones alone and lacks a portion of them. The repertoire holds about 63,000 clones, with 70% to 90% as singletons. The sample was PBMCs or T cells enriched from blood (not recorded which). These receptors came from a woman aged 40 to 50 with acute COVID-19. The CDR3 runs from the conserved cysteine through the conserved F or W.

>TRBV9|TRBJ1-2
CASSLRPGADSMSGYTF
>TRBV19|TRBJ2-3
CAAMSETDTQYF
>TRBV6-6|TRBJ2-7
CASSLFVGLYEQYF
>TRBV19|TRBJ1-1
CASSIGGSNTEAFF
>TRBV19|TRBJ1-6
CASSSTGGALHF
>TRBV19|TRBJ1-2
CASSILQGGYTF
>TRBV28|TRBJ2-7
CASSFTGWDEQYF
>TRBV7-8|TRBJ2-7
CASTHNYEQYF
>TRBV19|TRBJ2-3
CASKTGLAHSTDTQYF
>TRBV6-1|TRBJ2-1
CASSEGTSGIVDNEQFF
>TRBV5-4|TRBJ2-2
CASSPTGVWSGELFF
>TRBV4-1|TRBJ1-1
CASSQDQGWHTNTEAFF
>TRBV12-3/TRBV12-4|TRBJ2-2
CASSGGAAGELFF
>TRBV12-3/TRBV12-4|TRBJ2-3
CASSFGGDTQYF
>TRBV29-1|TRBJ2-5
CSASRDSVTQYF
>TRBV6-6|TRBJ2-3
CASRPRLVSTDTQYF
>TRBV29-1|TRBJ2-1
CSVGRQGDPSNEQFF
>TRBV11-2|TRBJ2-1
CASSPGIAGLNEQFF
>TRBV13|TRBJ1-1
CASSYLSGFTEAFF
>TRBV25-1|TRBJ2-2
CASSEYEQSLTGELFF
>TRBV4-1|TRBJ2-7
CASSQDRGTYEQYF
>TRBV5-1|TRBJ2-2
CASSLGPRGLKDTGELFF
>TRBV6-5|TRBJ2-5
CASSYRPQVLGETQYF
>TRBV19|TRBJ1-5
CASLPFPGRGQPQHF
>TRBV28|TRBJ1-5
CASSFGGGRSNQPQHF
>TRBV5-4|TRBJ2-3
CASSGFGGVVQTSPDTQYF
>TRBV9|TRBJ2-5
CASSVAGGTQYF
>TRBV12-5|TRBJ2-7
CASGLPLPGLAGDPKRYEQYF
>TRBV15|TRBJ2-7
CATSRETSGAYEQYF
>TRBV19|TRBJ2-2
CASWGLVNTGELFF
>TRBV7-2|TRBJ1-2
CASSLSRMTNYGYTF
>TRBV10-3|TRBJ2-7
CAISDSAGYSDYEQYF
>TRBV29-1|TRBJ1-2
CSAGGGQGAPSYGYTF
>TRBV28|TRBJ2-1
CASSDSGGASYNEQFF
>TRBV12-3/TRBV12-4|TRBJ1-1
CASSLGQNTEAFF
>TRBV27|TRBJ2-1
CASLPRAGGKPYDSSYNEQFF
>TRBV19|TRBJ2-2
CASTPPNKLNTGELFF
>TRBV7-6|TRBJ1-3
CASSIGPETTLSGNTIYF
>TRBV11-2|TRBJ1-3
CASSSEWGRTGNTIYF
>TRBV29-1|TRBJ1-1
CSVGFIRDRPMNTEAFF
>TRBV19|TRBJ1-6
CASSYGTPNSPLHF
>TRBV9|TRBJ2-3
CASSPGRVTDTQYF
>TRBV10-3|TRBJ2-5
CAISGGSQTQYF
>TRBV4-1|TRBJ2-2
CASSQDLAGGAGELFF
>TRBV10-3|TRBJ1-6
CATKAGASYNSPLHF
>TRBV12-5|TRBJ2-1
CASGYPRQTITSGGYYNEQFF
>TRBV19|TRBJ2-2
CASSILGSVGNTGELFF
>TRBV5-4|TRBJ1-2
CASSLPQGLGYTF
>TRBV10-2|TRBJ1-1
CASREPGQGNTEAFF